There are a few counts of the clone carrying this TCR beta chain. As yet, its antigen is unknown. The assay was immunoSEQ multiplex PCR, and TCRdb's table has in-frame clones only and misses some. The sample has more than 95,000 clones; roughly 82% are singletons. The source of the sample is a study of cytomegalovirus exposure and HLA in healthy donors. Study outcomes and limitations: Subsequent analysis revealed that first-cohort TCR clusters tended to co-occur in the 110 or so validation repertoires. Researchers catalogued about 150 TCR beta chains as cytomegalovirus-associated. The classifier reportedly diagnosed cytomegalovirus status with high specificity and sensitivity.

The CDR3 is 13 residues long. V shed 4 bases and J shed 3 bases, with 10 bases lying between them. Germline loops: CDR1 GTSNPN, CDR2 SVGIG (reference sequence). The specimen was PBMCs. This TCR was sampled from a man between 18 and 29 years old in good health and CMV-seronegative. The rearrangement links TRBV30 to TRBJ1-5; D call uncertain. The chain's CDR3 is CAWTGGFNQPQHF. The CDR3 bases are TGTGCCTGGACGGGAGGATTCAATCAGCCCCAGCATTTT.